A selection of T cell receptor beta chains follows, all from one sample in a study of blood T cell repertoires in COVID-19. Profiling relied on immunoSEQ multiplex PCR, and the TCRdb table lists in-frame clones only, not all of them. The sample includes 250,000 or so clones, about 83% of them seen just once. Sequenced material: peripheral blood. Every receptor here comes from a woman aged 40 to 55 who had recovered from COVID-19. Both conserved end residues are part of each CDR3. A D gene is named only where the DNA matches it firmly. Expanded clones get a size class; other rows say once, few or many, or leave the size out.

J: TRBJ2-7; V: TRBV4-1; D: TRBD2; size: many; DNA: TGCGCCAGCAGCCTGGGGGTAGCGGGGGCCCTGTGGGAGCAGTACTTC; CDR3: CASSLGVAGALWEQYF
J: TRBJ2-7; V: TRBV7-6; D: -; size: -; DNA: TGTGCCAGCAGCTTAGCTACAGGGAACTACGAGCAGTACTTC; CDR3: CASSLATGNYEQYF
J: TRBJ2-1; V: TRBV11-2; D: TRBD2; size: -; DNA: TGTGCCAGCAGCCTAAGACGACCGGGGGGCTACAATGAGCAGTTCTTC; CDR3: CASSLRRPGGYNEQFF
J: TRBJ1-6; V: TRBV4-2; D: -; size: -; DNA: TGTGCCAGCAGCACCCAGGGTTCACCCCTCCACTTT; CDR3: CASSTQGSPLHF
J: TRBJ1-1; V: TRBV20-1; D: -; size: -; DNA: TGCAGTGCTAGTCTGGCGGTGAACACTGAAGCTTTCTTT; CDR3: CSASLAVNTEAFF
J: TRBJ2-3; V: TRBV24-1; D: -; size: -; DNA: TGTGCCACCAGTTGGGGCCAGGGGAGCACAGATACGCAGTATTTT; CDR3: CATSWGQGSTDTQYF
J: TRBJ1-5; V: TRBV30; D: -; size: -; DNA: TGTGCCTGGAGTCTGACACCGAATCAGCCCCAGCATTTT; CDR3: CAWSLTPNQPQHF
J: TRBJ1-4; V: TRBV11-1; D: -; size: -; DNA: TGTGCCAGCAGTTTCGAGCCCGGCGGCGAAAAACTGTTTTTT; CDR3: CASSFEPGGEKLFF
J: TRBJ1-5; V: TRBV6-2/TRBV6-3; D: -; size: -; DNA: TGTGCCAGCAGTCAATCAGGGGCTGGGCAGCCCCAGCATTTT; CDR3: CASSQSGAGQPQHF
J: TRBJ1-1; V: TRBV12-3/TRBV12-4; D: -; size: few; DNA: TGTGCCAGCAGTCTGACAGTCAACACTGAAGCTTTCTTT; CDR3: CASSLTVNTEAFF
J: TRBJ1-4; V: TRBV3-1/TRBV3-2; D: TRBD1; size: -; DNA: TGTGCCAGCCGGCGGGACAGGGGTAATGAAAAACTGTTTTTT; CDR3: CASRRDRGNEKLFF
J: TRBJ1-2; V: TRBV5-1; D: -; size: -; DNA: TGCGCCAGCAGCGTGAACCTTGTGGAGGGCTACACCTTC; CDR3: CASSVNLVEGYTF
J: TRBJ1-4; V: TRBV5-5; D: -; size: -; DNA: TGTGCCAGCAGCTCGCACTCTAATGAAAAACTGTTTTTT; CDR3: CASSSHSNEKLFF
J: TRBJ1-1; V: TRBV29-1; D: -; size: -; DNA: TGCAGCGGGCAGAGGGCTGTGAACACTGAAGCTTTCTTT; CDR3: CSGQRAVNTEAFF
J: TRBJ2-2; V: TRBV5-4; D: -; size: -; DNA: TGTGCCAGCAGCCCGGTTTCGGACACCGGGGAGCTGTTTTTT; CDR3: CASSPVSDTGELFF
J: TRBJ2-7; V: TRBV5-4; D: TRBD2; size: -; DNA: TGTGCCAGCAGCTTTTTTGGCGGGGGGGCCCACGAGCAGTACTTC; CDR3: CASSFFGGGAHEQYF
J: TRBJ1-2; V: TRBV5-3; D: -; size: few; DNA: TGTGCCACCCGTGGTCAGGACTATGGCTACACCTTC; CDR3: CATRGQDYGYTF
J: TRBJ1-6; V: TRBV11-2; D: -; size: -; DNA: TGTGCCAGCAGCGGAGGCGCCGGCGGTTATAATTCACCCCTCCACTTT; CDR3: CASSGGAGGYNSPLHF
J: TRBJ1-6; V: TRBV9; D: -; size: -; DNA: TGTGCCAGCAGCGTAGCACAGGGTAATTCACCCCTCCACTTT; CDR3: CASSVAQGNSPLHF
J: TRBJ1-2; V: TRBV20-1; D: -; size: -; DNA: TGCAGTGCTAGAGGGGCCGGCTACACCTTC; CDR3: CSARGAGYTF
J: TRBJ2-1; V: TRBV6-6; D: -; size: once; DNA: TGTGCCAGCAGTTATACAGGAGACTCCTACAATGAGCAGTTCTTC; CDR3: CASSYTGDSYNEQFF
J: TRBJ2-2; V: TRBV25-1; D: -; size: once; DNA: TGTGCCAGCAGTCCAGGACAGAACACCGGGGAGCTGTTTTTT; CDR3: CASSPGQNTGELFF
J: TRBJ1-1; V: TRBV19; D: TRBD1; size: once; DNA: TGTGCCAGTAGTATAAGGACGACCCCAACAGGGGGCACTGAAGCTTTCTTT; CDR3: CASSIRTTPTGGTEAFF
J: TRBJ1-2; V: TRBV6-2/TRBV6-3; D: -; size: -; DNA: TGTGCCAGCGGCCCCCGGGGGGCTAGTGGCTACACCTTC; CDR3: CASGPRGASGYTF
J: TRBJ1-1; V: TRBV2; D: TRBD1; size: -; DNA: TGTGCCAGCAGTTTACAGGGGATCACTGAAGCTTTCTTT; CDR3: CASSLQGITEAFF
J: TRBJ1-5; V: TRBV2; D: -; size: -; DNA: TGTGCCAGCAAAGTGGCATACAATCAGCCCCAGCATTTT; CDR3: CASKVAYNQPQHF
J: TRBJ1-6; V: TRBV30; D: TRBD1; size: -; DNA: TGTGCCTGGAGTTCCCAGGGGGCATATAATTCACCCCTCCACTTT; CDR3: CAWSSQGAYNSPLHF
J: TRBJ1-2; V: TRBV18; D: -; size: -; DNA: TGTGCCAGCTCACAGTCAGGGGTACTAACCCCGACCCGGATTAACAGGGGCTACACCTTC; CDR3: CASSQSGVLTPTRINRGYTF
J: TRBJ1-2; V: TRBV5-4; D: TRBD1; size: -; DNA: TGTGCCAGCAGCTCGAGGGCACAGGGGTTGGCAGGCTACACCTTC; CDR3: CASSSRAQGLAGYTF
J: TRBJ1-1; V: TRBV5-1; D: -; size: -; DNA: TGCGCCAGCAGCTTGGAGTTCTTAGGGAGCACTGAAGCTTTCTTT; CDR3: CASSLEFLGSTEAFF
J: TRBJ1-1; V: TRBV11-2; D: -; size: -; DNA: TGTGCCAGCAGCCTCAGGCTGAACACTGAAGCTTTCTTT; CDR3: CASSLRLNTEAFF
J: TRBJ1-2; V: TRBV10-3; D: TRBD1; size: -; DNA: TGTGCCATCAGTGGGACAGGGAACTATGGCTACACCTTC; CDR3: CAISGTGNYGYTF
J: TRBJ1-3; V: TRBV28; D: -; size: -; DNA: TGTGCCAGCAGGCCTTTCGGGACATCCAGCACCATATATTTT; CDR3: CASRPFGTSSTIYF
J: TRBJ1-5; V: TRBV28; D: -; size: -; DNA: TGTGCCAGCAGAAAGCCCAACGCTCAGCCCCAGCATTTT; CDR3: CASRKPNAQPQHF
J: TRBJ2-2; V: TRBV28; D: TRBD2; size: -; DNA: TGTGCCAGCAGTTACCCAGCCTCCCGAGCGGGGGGTCCCCCTGAGCTGTTTTTT; CDR3: CASSYPASRAGGPPELFF
J: TRBJ1-4; V: TRBV28; D: -; size: -; DNA: TGTGCCAGCAGTTTACTGGGGGCGGCAACTAATGAAAAACTGTTTTTT; CDR3: CASSLLGAATNEKLFF
J: TRBJ1-2; V: TRBV7-8; D: -; size: -; DNA: TGTGCCAGCAGCTTAAGCAGGGGAGGCTACACCTTC; CDR3: CASSLSRGGYTF
J: TRBJ1-5; V: TRBV28; D: TRBD1; size: once; DNA: TGTGCCAGCAGACGGGACAGTCGGCCCAATCAGCCCCAGCATTTT; CDR3: CASRRDSRPNQPQHF
J: TRBJ2-1; V: TRBV5-5; D: TRBD1; size: -; DNA: TGTGCCAGCAGCAGACAGGGCGATGAGCAGTTCTTC; CDR3: CASSRQGDEQFF
J: TRBJ1-2; V: TRBV30; D: TRBD1; size: -; DNA: TGTGCCTGGAGTCCCGACAGGGCCTATGGCTACACCTTC; CDR3: CAWSPDRAYGYTF
J: TRBJ1-1; V: TRBV12-5; D: -; size: few; DNA: TGTGCTAGTGCCCTGGGAGGGAACACTGAAGCTTTCTTT; CDR3: CASALGGNTEAFF
J: TRBJ2-2; V: TRBV3-1/TRBV3-2; D: TRBD2; size: -; DNA: TGTGCCAGCAGCCAAGTAGCGGGGGGGACCGGGGAGCTGTTTTTT; CDR3: CASSQVAGGTGELFF
J: TRBJ1-2; V: TRBV12-3/TRBV12-4; D: -; size: -; DNA: TGTGCCAGCACCATCGGCCCGACATATGGCTACACCTTC; CDR3: CASTIGPTYGYTF
J: TRBJ1-5; V: TRBV5-6; D: -; size: -; DNA: TGTGCCAGCAGTTTGGCAGGGAATTATCAGCCCCAGCATTTT; CDR3: CASSLAGNYQPQHF
J: TRBJ1-3; V: TRBV5-1; D: -; size: -; DNA: TGCGCCAGCAGCTTGGCCGGGAGCTCTGGAAACACCATATATTTT; CDR3: CASSLAGSSGNTIYF
J: TRBJ2-3; V: TRBV18; D: -; size: -; DNA: TGTGCCAGCTCACCTAGGGGTTACAGCACAGATACGCAGTATTTT; CDR3: CASSPRGYSTDTQYF
J: TRBJ1-4; V: TRBV30; D: TRBD1; size: -; DNA: TGTGCCATCGACAGGGGGCTAGGTGAAAAACTGTTTTTT; CDR3: CAIDRGLGEKLFF
J: TRBJ1-1; V: TRBV5-6; D: -; size: many; DNA: TGTGCCAGCAGATCTGACAAGAACACTGAAGCTTTCTTT; CDR3: CASRSDKNTEAFF
J: TRBJ1-3; V: TRBV5-4; D: TRBD1; size: -; DNA: TGTGCCAGCAGCGGGAAAGAAGGGGGCGTTGGAAACACCATATATTTT; CDR3: CASSGKEGGVGNTIYF
J: TRBJ2-3; V: TRBV11-3; D: TRBD2; size: -; DNA: TGTGCCAGCAGCTTAGCCTACGGGGGGGATACGCAGTATTTT; CDR3: CASSLAYGGDTQYF
J: TRBJ1-1; V: TRBV24-1; D: -; size: -; DNA: TGTGCCACCAGTAAAACAGGTCTTAACACTGAAGCTTTCTTT; CDR3: CATSKTGLNTEAFF
J: TRBJ2-3; V: TRBV5-1; D: -; size: once; DNA: TGCGCCAGCAGCTTGGGGGCGGCAGGGTTGTCGGATACGCAGTATTTT; CDR3: CASSLGAAGLSDTQYF
J: TRBJ1-3; V: TRBV28; D: -; size: few; DNA: TGTGCCAGCAGTCCAGGACAGAGGGCGAGTGGAAACACCATATATTTT; CDR3: CASSPGQRASGNTIYF
J: TRBJ1-4; V: TRBV3-1/TRBV3-2; D: -; size: -; DNA: TGTGCCAGCAGCCAAGCCCCAGGACATAGAAGTCTGTTTTTT; CDR3: CASSQAPGHRSLFF